This is a list of T cell receptor beta chains from one sample in a study of T cells in Graves' hyperthyroidism and ophthalmopathy. TCRdb re-called the multiplex PCR reads through MiXCR, storing one row per CDR3 protein. Altogether about 640,000 distinct CDR3 sequences are present, less than 25% being singletons, with the ten largest covering over 30%. Sequences were obtained from blood. The receptor set was obtained from a young man with Graves' ophthalmopathy. CDR3s include the opening cysteine and the closing phenylalanine or tryptophan. The D gene is left open where the match is weak. Clone size is stated in some rows and not others, as once, few, many or a class when expanded.

V gene: TRBV4-1
J gene: TRBJ1-5
D gene: -
clone size: once
CDR3 DNA: TGCGCCAGCAGCCAAGAGGGGGGGGCGCAACAGCCCCAGCATTTT
CDR3 protein: CASSQEGGAQQPQHF

V gene: TRBV6-5
J gene: TRBJ2-2
D gene: -
clone size: few
CDR3 DNA: TGTGCCAGCAGTTACTCAGGGGTGGTCGGGGAGCTGTTTTTT
CDR3 protein: CASSYSGVVGELFF

V gene: TRBV6-2/TRBV6-3
J gene: TRBJ2-2
D gene: TRBD2
clone size: few
CDR3 DNA: TGTGCCAGCAGTTCCACTCCAGGACTAGCGGGAGCCACCGGGGAGCTGTTTTTT
CDR3 protein: CASSSTPGLAGATGELFF

V gene: TRBV6-2/TRBV6-3
J gene: TRBJ1-6
D gene: -
clone size: -
CDR3 DNA: TGTGCCAGCAGTGCAGGGAAAGAGGATTCACCCCTCCACTTT
CDR3 protein: CASSAGKEDSPLHF

V gene: TRBV7-2
J gene: TRBJ1-4
D gene: TRBD1
clone size: many
CDR3 DNA: TGTGCCAGCAGCGAACAGGGGAGAGAAAAACTGTTTTTT
CDR3 protein: CASSEQGREKLFF

V gene: TRBV30
J gene: TRBJ2-2
D gene: -
clone size: -
CDR3 DNA: TGTGCCTGGAGTGAAGGGGTAGACACCGGGGAGCTGTTTTTT
CDR3 protein: CAWSEGVDTGELFF

V gene: TRBV7-9
J gene: TRBJ2-3
D gene: -
clone size: few
CDR3 DNA: TGTGCCAGCAGCTTACCGGTTCAGCCAGATACGCAGTATTTT
CDR3 protein: CASSLPVQPDTQYF

V gene: TRBV7-9
J gene: TRBJ2-3
D gene: -
clone size: few
CDR3 DNA: TGTGCCAGCAGCTTTGGGGGGAACACAGATACGCAGTATTTT
CDR3 protein: CASSFGGNTDTQYF

V gene: TRBV12-3/TRBV12-4
J gene: TRBJ2-1
D gene: -
clone size: many
CDR3 DNA: TGTGCCAGCAGTTTTTCGGTGGATGAGCAGTTCTTC
CDR3 protein: CASSFSVDEQFF

V gene: TRBV6-5
J gene: TRBJ2-2
D gene: -
clone size: few
CDR3 DNA: TGTGCCAGCAGTTACTCGAGTCACCCACGGGAGCTGTTTTTT
CDR3 protein: CASSYSSHPRELFF

V gene: TRBV2
J gene: TRBJ1-5
D gene: TRBD1
clone size: many
CDR3 DNA: TGTGCCAGCAGTGAAATGGGGACAGGGTTGAGCAATCAGCCCCAGCATTTT
CDR3 protein: CASSEMGTGLSNQPQHF

V gene: TRBV19
J gene: TRBJ2-5
D gene: TRBD1
clone size: -
CDR3 DNA: TGTGCCAGTAGTTATGTTCGATCAGGGGGCGCGGAGACCCAGTACTTC
CDR3 protein: CASSYVRSGGAETQYF

V gene: TRBV27
J gene: TRBJ2-7
D gene: TRBD2
clone size: few
CDR3 DNA: TGTGCCAGCAGACCGGGACTAGCGACCTACGAGCAGTACTTC
CDR3 protein: CASRPGLATYEQYF

V gene: TRBV20-1
J gene: TRBJ2-5
D gene: -
clone size: -
CDR3 DNA: TGCAGTGCTAGCAGGACAGTCCAAGAGACCCAGTACTTC
CDR3 protein: CSASRTVQETQYF

V gene: TRBV6-1
J gene: TRBJ1-2
D gene: -
clone size: few
CDR3 DNA: TGTGCCAGCCCTAAACCGGGACTGAACTATGGCTACACCTTC
CDR3 protein: CASPKPGLNYGYTF

V gene: TRBV5-8
J gene: TRBJ2-5
D gene: -
clone size: -
CDR3 DNA: TGTGCCAGCAGCTCATCCCCCGGCCGAGGACAGACCCAGTACTTC
CDR3 protein: CASSSSPGRGQTQYF

V gene: TRBV20-1
J gene: TRBJ2-5
D gene: -
clone size: -
CDR3 DNA: TGCAGTGCTAGAGATCTTAGACGGACAAATGCCCAGTACTTC
CDR3 protein: CSARDLRRTNAQYF

V gene: TRBV6-2/TRBV6-3
J gene: TRBJ2-3
D gene: -
clone size: -
CDR3 DNA: TGTGCCAGCAGCCCCGGCTCCCGGGGGACGCAGTATTTT
CDR3 protein: CASSPGSRGTQYF

V gene: TRBV6-1
J gene: TRBJ1-1
D gene: -
clone size: -
CDR3 DNA: TGTGCCAGCAGTCAGGGGTGGGGGATGATAGCTTTCTTT
CDR3 protein: CASSQGWGMIAFF

V gene: TRBV5-6
J gene: TRBJ2-7
D gene: -
clone size: few
CDR3 DNA: TGTGCCAGCAGCTTGACAGGGCAGTACGAGCAGTACTTC
CDR3 protein: CASSLTGQYEQYF

V gene: TRBV30
J gene: TRBJ1-2
D gene: TRBD1
clone size: few
CDR3 DNA: TGTGCCTGGACCCCCGGGACAGGGGTCGGCTACACCTTC
CDR3 protein: CAWTPGTGVGYTF

V gene: TRBV5-4
J gene: TRBJ2-7
D gene: TRBD2
clone size: few
CDR3 DNA: TGTGCCAGCAGCTTTGGCGGGGGTCTTAGGATGAGCTCCTACGAGCAGTACTTC
CDR3 protein: CASSFGGGLRMSSYEQYF

V gene: TRBV20-1
J gene: TRBJ2-7
D gene: TRBD1
clone size: few
CDR3 DNA: TGCAGTGCTAGAGAGGGGACAGGGGGAGACGAGCAGTACTTC
CDR3 protein: CSAREGTGGDEQYF

V gene: TRBV29-1
J gene: TRBJ2-2
D gene: TRBD1
clone size: -
CDR3 DNA: TGCAGCGTTGTGGGACAGGTGACCGGGGAGCTGTTTTTT
CDR3 protein: CSVVGQVTGELFF

V gene: TRBV7-2
J gene: TRBJ1-1
D gene: TRBD1
clone size: -
CDR3 DNA: TGTGCCAGCAGCCGGACCGGGACAGGGGGTGAATCTTTCTTT
CDR3 protein: CASSRTGTGGESFF

V gene: TRBV7-9
J gene: TRBJ1-2
D gene: TRBD1
clone size: -
CDR3 DNA: TGTGCCAGCAGCTTACTGACAGGGGGAAACTATGGCTACACCTTC
CDR3 protein: CASSLLTGGNYGYTF

V gene: TRBV6-2/TRBV6-3
J gene: TRBJ2-7
D gene: TRBD2
clone size: -
CDR3 DNA: TGTGCCAGCACCCCTCGGACTAGCGGGGACTACGAGCAGTACTTC
CDR3 protein: CASTPRTSGDYEQYF